Listed here are 12 T cell receptor beta chains from one sample, sequenced in a study of glioma-infiltrating T cells. Using RNA template, CDR3s of TCR alpha and beta were amplified with iRepertoire arm-PCR. From the multiplex PCR reads, TCRdb called clonotypes with MiXCR, one entry per CDR3 protein. This sample has under 200,000 distinct CDR3 sequences, with 30% to 40% found just once. The sample comprised glioma tissue, nonneoplastic brain tissue, or PBMCs (not recorded which). These receptor sequences come from a human donor with low-grade glioma or glioblastoma, undergoing nonglioma brain surgery, or in good health (not recorded which).

The chain carries TRBV3-1 and TRBJ2-7; D is possibly TRBD1 (5 bases). V lost 4 bases to trimming and J lost 3 bases, with 22 bases between them. The germline V gene has CDR1 LGHDT and CDR2 YNNKEL (reference sequence). The CDR3 consists of 17 residues. The CDR3 sequence is CASSRKVTPTGFYEQYF. CDR3 nucleotide sequence: TGTGCCAGCAGCCGGAAAGTGACTCCAACAGGATTCTACGAGCAGTACTTC.

This clonotype occurred once. V gene TRBV27 combines with J gene TRBJ2-7; 7 nucleotides agree with TRBD2. The V segment lost 2 bases and the J segment 1 base; nucleotides outside the gene matches: 5. Germline CDR1 and CDR2: MNHEY and SMNVEV (reference sequence). The CDR3 runs to 15 residues. The CDR3 DNA follows: TGTGCCAGCAGTTTAGTGTTAGCGGGTTCCTACGAGCAGTACTTC. It is translated as CASSLVLAGSYEQYF.

This clonotype showed up many times. The V gene is TRBV6-1, the J gene TRBJ1-2; 9 positions agree with TRBD1. Germline loops: CDR1 MNHNS, CDR2 SASEGT. The ends lost 8 bases at V and 3 bases at J; junction bases unmatched: 19. The CDR3 totals 18 residues. The CDR3 protein is CASVPLPGQGLGDYGYTF. In nucleotides, the CDR3 is TGTGCCAGCGTTCCATTGCCGGGACAGGGTTTAGGGGACTATGGCTACACCTTC.

There are many counts of this clonotype. J is TRBJ2-4 and V is TRBV28; D tentatively reads TRBD1 or TRBD2 (5 bases each). The V gene lost 4 bases and the J gene lost 3 bases, with 16 bases spanning the gap. This CDR3 region has 16 residues. The V gene's germline CDR1 is MDHEN and CDR2 SYDVKM. CDR3 in amino acids: CASSWEIRQRKNIQYF. Written as DNA, the CDR3 is TGTGCCAGCAGTTGGGAGATTAGACAGCGCAAAAACATTCAGTACTTC. The full variable domain, in which reference TRBV28 and TRBJ2-4 provide the parts outside the CDR3, is DVKVTQSSRYLVKRTGEKVFLECVQDMDHENMFWYRQDPGLGLRLIYFSYDVKMKEKGDIPEGYSVSREKKERFSLILESASTNQTSMYLCASSWEIRQRKNIQYFGAGTRLSVL.

The chain employs TRBV5-1 and TRBJ2-5; 10 bases match TRBD2. CDR3 size: 14 residues. The ends lost 3 bases at V and 3 bases at J; junction bases unmatched: 2. Germline V lookup: CDR1 SGHRS, CDR2 YFSETQ. In DNA, the CDR3 is TGCGCCAGCAGCTATGGGACTAGCGAAGAGACCCAGTACTTC. Protein: CASSYGTSEETQYF.

Here the CDR3 DNA reads TGTGCCAGCAGCCCGACTAGCGGGAGCTGCGAGCAGTACTTC. This sequence encodes CASSPTSGSCEQYF. The chain carries TRBV3-1 and TRBJ2-7, with TRBD2 identical over 12 bases. Germline trimming cut 4 bases from V and 6 bases from J; bases unmatched to any gene: 4. The CDR3 is 14 residues long. Germline V gene data show CDR1 as LGHDT and CDR2 as YNNKEL (reference sequence).

The rearrangement joins TRBV19 to TRBJ2-7; TRBD1 or TRBD2 may be the D gene (6 bases each). Germline V lookup: CDR1 LNHDA, CDR2 SQIVND (reference sequence). Trimming cost V 3 bases and J 6 bases, with 15 bases left between them. This CDR3 region has 14 residues. CDR3: CASSIRAGGVEQYF. The CDR3 DNA reads TGTGCCAGTAGTATCAGGGCCGGGGGCGTCGAGCAGTACTTC.

As for this clonotype: A clone one base away is much larger, so this may be a read error. V is TRBV9 and J is TRBJ2-5, with D possibly matching TRBD2 (5 bases). CDR3 length: 13 amino acids. Per the germline V gene, CDR1 is SGDLS and CDR2 is YYNGEE. Here the CDR3 DNA reads TGTGCCAGCAGCGTAGGCGGTGGGGAGACCAAGTACTTC. Protein: CASSVGGGETKYF.

This chain joins TRBV12-3 or TRBV12-4 and TRBJ2-2, with D perhaps given as TRBD1 or TRBD2 (5 bases each). CDR3 length: 14 amino acids. Trimming stripped 6 bases from V and 0 bases from J, with 8 bases between. In DNA form, the CDR3 reads TGTGCCAGCAGACCGGGGCCGAACACCGGGGAGCTGTTTTTT. Translating it yields CASRPGPNTGELFF.

This clonotype occurred many times. The chain is built from TRBV28 and TRBJ2-4; the D gene could be TRBD1 or TRBD2 (5 bases each). The V end lost 3 bases, the J end lost 1 base, and 13 bases lay between the germline ends. Germline V CDR1 and CDR2: MDHEN, SYDVKM. CDR3 length equals 16 residues. This CDR3 is CASSFLIGAAKNIQYF. The CDR3 nucleotides are TGTGCCAGCAGTTTCCTCATCGGGGCGGCCAAAAACATTCAGTACTTC.

Turning to this clonotype: One base away lies a much larger clone, so this may be a sequencing read error. V usage is TRBV2 and J usage is TRBJ2-7; D possibly matches TRBD1 or TRBD2 (5 bases each). Trimming cost V 6 bases and J 2 bases, with 14 bases left between them. Germline V lookup: CDR1 SNHLY, CDR2 FYNNEI. The CDR3 runs 14 residues. The DNA of the CDR3 is TGTGCCAGCAGCACCGGGGCAGGGACCTACGAGCAGTACTTC. Protein product: CASSTGAGTYEQYF.

The table lists this clonotype with a count of one. A read error may be the cause here, since a much bigger clone is one base away. Lacking the conserved final phenylalanine or tryptophan, this CDR3 likely reflects a read error. The rearrangement uses TRBV7-2 and TRBJ1-3; D is possibly TRBD1 (6 bases). This CDR3 has 14 residues. The germline V gene encodes CDR1 SGHTA and CDR2 FQGNSA. The V and J ends lost 3 bases and 4 bases respectively, with 10 bases between them. The CDR3 loop is CASSLADRGNTIYS. CDR3 nucleotide sequence: TGTGCCAGCAGCTTGGCCGACAGGGGAAACACCATATATTCT.